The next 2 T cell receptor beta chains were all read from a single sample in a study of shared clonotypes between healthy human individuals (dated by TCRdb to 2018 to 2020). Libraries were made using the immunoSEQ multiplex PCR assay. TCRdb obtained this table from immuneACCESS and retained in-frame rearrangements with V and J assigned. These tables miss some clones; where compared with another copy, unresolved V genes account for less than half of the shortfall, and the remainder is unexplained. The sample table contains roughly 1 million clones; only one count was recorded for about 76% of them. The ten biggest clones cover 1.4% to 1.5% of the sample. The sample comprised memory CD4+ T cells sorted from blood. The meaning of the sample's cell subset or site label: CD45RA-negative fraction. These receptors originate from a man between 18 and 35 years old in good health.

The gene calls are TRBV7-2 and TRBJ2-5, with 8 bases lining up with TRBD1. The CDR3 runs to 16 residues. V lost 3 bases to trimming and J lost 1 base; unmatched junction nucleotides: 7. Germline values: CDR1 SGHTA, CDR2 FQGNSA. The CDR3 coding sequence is TGTGCCAGCAGCTTGAGGACAGGGTCATCCCAAGAGACCCAGTACTTC. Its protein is CASSLRTGSSQETQYF.

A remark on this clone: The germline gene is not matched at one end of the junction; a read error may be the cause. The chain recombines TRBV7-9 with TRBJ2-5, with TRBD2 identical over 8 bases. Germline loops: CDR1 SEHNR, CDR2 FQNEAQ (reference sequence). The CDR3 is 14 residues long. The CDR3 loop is CASSDIRAGGSQYF. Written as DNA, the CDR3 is TGTGCCAGCAGCGACATCCGGGCGGGGGGCTCCCAATACTTC. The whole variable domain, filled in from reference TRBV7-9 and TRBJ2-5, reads DTGVSQNPRHKITKRGQNVTFRCDPISEHNRLYWYRQTLGQGPEFLTYFQNEAQLEKSRLLSDRFSAERPKGSFSTLEIQRTEQGDSAMYLCASSDIRAGGSQYFGPGTRLLVL.